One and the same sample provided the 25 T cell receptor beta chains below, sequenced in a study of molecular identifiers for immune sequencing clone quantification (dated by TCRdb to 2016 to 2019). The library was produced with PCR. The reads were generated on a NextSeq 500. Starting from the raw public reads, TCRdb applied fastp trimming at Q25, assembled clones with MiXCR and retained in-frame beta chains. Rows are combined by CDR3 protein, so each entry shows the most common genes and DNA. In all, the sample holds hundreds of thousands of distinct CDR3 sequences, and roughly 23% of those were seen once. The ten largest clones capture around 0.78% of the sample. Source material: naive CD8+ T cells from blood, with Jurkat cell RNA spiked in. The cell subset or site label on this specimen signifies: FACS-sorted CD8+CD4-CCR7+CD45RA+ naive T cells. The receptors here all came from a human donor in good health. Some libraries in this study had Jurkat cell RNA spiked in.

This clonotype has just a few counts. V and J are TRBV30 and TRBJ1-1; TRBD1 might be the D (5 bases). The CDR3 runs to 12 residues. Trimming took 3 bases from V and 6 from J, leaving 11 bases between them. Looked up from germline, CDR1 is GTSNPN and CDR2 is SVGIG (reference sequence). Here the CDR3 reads CAWRRGYSEAFF. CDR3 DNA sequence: TGTGCCTGGAGGAGGGGTTATTCTGAAGCTTTCTTT.

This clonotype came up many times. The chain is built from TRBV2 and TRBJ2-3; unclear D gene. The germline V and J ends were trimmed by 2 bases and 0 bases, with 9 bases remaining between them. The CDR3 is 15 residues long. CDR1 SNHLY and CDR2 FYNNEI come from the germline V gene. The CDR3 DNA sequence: TGTGCCAGCAGTGAATACGACCTCAGCACAGATACGCAGTATTTT. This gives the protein CASSEYDLSTDTQYF.

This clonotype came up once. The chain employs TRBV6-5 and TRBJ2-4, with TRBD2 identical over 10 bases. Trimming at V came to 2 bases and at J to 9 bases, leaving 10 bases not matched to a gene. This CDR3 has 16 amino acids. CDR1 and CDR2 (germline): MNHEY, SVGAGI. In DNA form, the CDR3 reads TGTGCCAGCAGTTACGATCTAGCGGGAGCTCTTATCATTCAGTACTTC. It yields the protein CASSYDLAGALIIQYF.

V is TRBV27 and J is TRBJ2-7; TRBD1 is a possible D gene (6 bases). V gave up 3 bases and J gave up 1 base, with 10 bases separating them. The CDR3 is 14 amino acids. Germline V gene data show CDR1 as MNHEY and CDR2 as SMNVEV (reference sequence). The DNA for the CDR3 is TGTGCCAGCAGTTTTGGACAGAAATCCTACGAGCAGTACTTC. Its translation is CASSFGQKSYEQYF.

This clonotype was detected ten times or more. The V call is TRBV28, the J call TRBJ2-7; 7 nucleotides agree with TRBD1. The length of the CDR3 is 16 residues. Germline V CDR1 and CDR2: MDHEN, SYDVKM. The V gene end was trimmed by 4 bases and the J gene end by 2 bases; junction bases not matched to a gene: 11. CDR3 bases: TGTGCCAGCAGTTCCAGTCCCGGGACAGTCGCCTACGAGCAGTACTTC. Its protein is CASSSSPGTVAYEQYF.

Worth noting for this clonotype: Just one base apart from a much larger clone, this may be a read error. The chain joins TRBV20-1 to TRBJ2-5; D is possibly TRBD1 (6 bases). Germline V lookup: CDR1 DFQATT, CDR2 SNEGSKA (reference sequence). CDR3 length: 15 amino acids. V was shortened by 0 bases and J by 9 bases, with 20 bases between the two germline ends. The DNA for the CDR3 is TGCAGTGCTAGAGATGCAGGGGTCGTTGCCGAGGCCCAGTACTTC. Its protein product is CSARDAGVVAEAQYF.

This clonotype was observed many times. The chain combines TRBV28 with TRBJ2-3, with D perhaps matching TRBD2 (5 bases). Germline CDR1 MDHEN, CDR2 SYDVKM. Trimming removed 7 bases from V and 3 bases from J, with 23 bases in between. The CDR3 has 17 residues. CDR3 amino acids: CASTAAEGIMSTDTQYF. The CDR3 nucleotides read TGTGCCAGCACGGCAGCAGAGGGAATAATGTCGACAGATACGCAGTATTTT.

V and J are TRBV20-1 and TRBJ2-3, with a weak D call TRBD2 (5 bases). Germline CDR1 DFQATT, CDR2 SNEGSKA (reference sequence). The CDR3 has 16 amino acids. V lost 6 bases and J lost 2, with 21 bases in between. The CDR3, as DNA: TGCAGTGCCGCCACCGACCGGGGTTACCTCACAGATACGCAGTATTTT. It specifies CSAATDRGYLTDTQYF.

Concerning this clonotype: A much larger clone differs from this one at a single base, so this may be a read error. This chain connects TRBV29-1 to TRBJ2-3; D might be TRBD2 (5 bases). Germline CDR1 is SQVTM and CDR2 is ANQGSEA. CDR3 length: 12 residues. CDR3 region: CSVATIEGTLYF. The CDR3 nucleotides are TGCAGCGTCGCCACAATTGAGGGCACGCTGTATTTT.

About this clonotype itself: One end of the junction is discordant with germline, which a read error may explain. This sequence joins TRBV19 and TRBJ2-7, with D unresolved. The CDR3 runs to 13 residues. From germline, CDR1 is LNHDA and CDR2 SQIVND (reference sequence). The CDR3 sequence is CASSMCPSYEQYF. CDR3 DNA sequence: TGTGCGAGTAGTATGTGTCCCTCCTACGAGCAGTACTTC.

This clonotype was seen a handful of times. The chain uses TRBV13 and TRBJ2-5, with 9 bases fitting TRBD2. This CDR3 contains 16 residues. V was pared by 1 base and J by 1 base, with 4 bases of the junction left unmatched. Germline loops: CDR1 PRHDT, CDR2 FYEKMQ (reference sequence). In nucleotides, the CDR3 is TGTGCCAGCAGCTTAGTGACTAGCGGCGTCCAAGAGACCCAGTACTTC. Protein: CASSLVTSGVQETQYF.

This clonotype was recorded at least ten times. The CDR3 reads CSGEGREGFRGTQYF. Written as DNA, the CDR3 is TGCAGCGGAGAAGGTCGAGAGGGGTTTCGAGGTACGCAGTATTTT. The chain is built from TRBV29-1 and TRBJ2-3, with D perhaps TRBD1 or TRBD2 (5 bases each). The CDR3 spans 15 residues. The germline CDR1 and CDR2 sequences are SQVTM and ANQGSEA. V lost 7 bases and J lost 8, with 25 bases in between.

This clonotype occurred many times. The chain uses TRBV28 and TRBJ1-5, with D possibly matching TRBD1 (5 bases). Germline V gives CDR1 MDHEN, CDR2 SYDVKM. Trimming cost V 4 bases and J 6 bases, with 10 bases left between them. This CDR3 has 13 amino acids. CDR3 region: CASSYRGSQPQHF. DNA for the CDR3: TGTGCCAGCAGTTATCGGGGGAGTCAGCCCCAGCATTTT.

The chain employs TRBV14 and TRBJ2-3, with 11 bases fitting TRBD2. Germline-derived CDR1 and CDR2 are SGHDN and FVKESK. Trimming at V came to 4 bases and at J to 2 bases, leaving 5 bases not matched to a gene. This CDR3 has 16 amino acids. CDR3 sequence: CASSRSGLADTDTQYF. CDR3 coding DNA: TGTGCCAGCAGCCGCTCGGGACTAGCGGACACAGATACGCAGTATTTT.

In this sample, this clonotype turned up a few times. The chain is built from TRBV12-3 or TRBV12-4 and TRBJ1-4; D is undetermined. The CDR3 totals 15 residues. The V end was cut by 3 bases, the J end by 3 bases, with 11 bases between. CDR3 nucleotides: TGTGCCAGCAGTTTGTTCGCCGGGTCTAATGAAAAACTGTTTTTT. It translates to CASSLFAGSNEKLFF.

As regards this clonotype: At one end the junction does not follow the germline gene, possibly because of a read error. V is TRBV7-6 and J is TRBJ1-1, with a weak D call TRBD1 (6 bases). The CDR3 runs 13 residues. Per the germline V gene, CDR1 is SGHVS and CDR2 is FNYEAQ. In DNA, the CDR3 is TGTGCCAGCAGCCCTTACAGGGCTGTTGAAGCTTCCTTT. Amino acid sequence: CASSPYRAVEASF.

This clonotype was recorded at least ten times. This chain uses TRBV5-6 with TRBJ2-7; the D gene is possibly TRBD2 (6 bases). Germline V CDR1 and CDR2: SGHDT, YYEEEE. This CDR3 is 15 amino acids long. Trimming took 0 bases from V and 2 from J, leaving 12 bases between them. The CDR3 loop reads CASSLGGGGAYEQYF. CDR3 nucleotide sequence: TGTGCCAGCAGCTTGGGCGGCGGCGGGGCCTACGAGCAGTACTTC.

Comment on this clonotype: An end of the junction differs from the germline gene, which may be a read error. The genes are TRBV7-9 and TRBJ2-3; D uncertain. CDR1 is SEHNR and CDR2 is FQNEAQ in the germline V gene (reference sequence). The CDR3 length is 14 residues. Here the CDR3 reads CASSDRPPPDTQDF. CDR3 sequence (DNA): TGTGCCAGCAGCGACCGCCCCCCCCCAGATACGCAGGATTTT.

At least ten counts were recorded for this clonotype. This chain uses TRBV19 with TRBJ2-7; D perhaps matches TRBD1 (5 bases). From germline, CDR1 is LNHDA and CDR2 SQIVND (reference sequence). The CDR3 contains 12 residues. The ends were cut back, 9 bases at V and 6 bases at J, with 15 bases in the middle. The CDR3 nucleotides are TGTGCCAGCAGGGTTGGGGCTGGCGAGCAGTACTTC. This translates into CASRVGAGEQYF.

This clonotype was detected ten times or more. The CDR3 reads CASSLSGSGSEQYF. CDR3 nucleotides: TGTGCCAGCAGTTTATCTGGGTCGGGGAGCGAGCAGTACTTC. This sequence joins TRBV27 and TRBJ2-7; D is possibly TRBD2 (5 bases). Trimming stripped 0 bases from V and 6 bases from J, with 12 bases between. Per germline, CDR1 MNHEY and CDR2 SMNVEV (reference sequence). The CDR3 totals 14 residues.

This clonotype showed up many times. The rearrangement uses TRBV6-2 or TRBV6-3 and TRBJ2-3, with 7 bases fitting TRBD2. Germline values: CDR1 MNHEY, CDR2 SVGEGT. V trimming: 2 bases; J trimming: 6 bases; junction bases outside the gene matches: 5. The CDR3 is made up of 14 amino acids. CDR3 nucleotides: TGTGCCAGCAGTTACCAGACTAGCATGGATACGCAGTATTTT. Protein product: CASSYQTSMDTQYF.

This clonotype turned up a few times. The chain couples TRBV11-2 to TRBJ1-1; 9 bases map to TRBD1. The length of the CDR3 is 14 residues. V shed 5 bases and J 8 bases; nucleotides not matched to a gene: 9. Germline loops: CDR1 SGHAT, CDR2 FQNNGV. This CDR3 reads CASSETGGRSEAFF. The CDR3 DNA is TGTGCCAGCAGCGAGACAGGGGGAAGGTCGGAAGCTTTCTTT. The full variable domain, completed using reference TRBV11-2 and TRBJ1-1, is EAGVAQSPRYKIIEKRQSVAFWCNPISGHATLYWYQQILGQGPKLLIQFQNNGVVDDSQLPKDRFSAERLKGVDSTLKIQPAKLEDSAVYLCASSETGGRSEAFFGQGTRLTVV.

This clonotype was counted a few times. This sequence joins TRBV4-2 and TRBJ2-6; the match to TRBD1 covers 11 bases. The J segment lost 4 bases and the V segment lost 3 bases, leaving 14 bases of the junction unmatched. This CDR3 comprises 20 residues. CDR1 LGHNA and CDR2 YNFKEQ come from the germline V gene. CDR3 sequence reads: CASSHRAGTGGFSGANVLTF. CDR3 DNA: TGTGCCAGCAGCCACCGGGCCGGGACAGGGGGGTTTTCCGGGGCCAACGTCCTGACTTTC.

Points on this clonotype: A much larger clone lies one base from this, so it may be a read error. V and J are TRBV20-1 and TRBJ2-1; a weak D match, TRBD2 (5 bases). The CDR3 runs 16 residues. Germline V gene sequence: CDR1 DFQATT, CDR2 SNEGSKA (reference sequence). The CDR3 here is CSTSTTRLSSYNEQFF. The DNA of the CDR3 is TGCAGTACTAGTACAACCCGTCTTAGCTCCTACAATGAGCAGTTCTTC.

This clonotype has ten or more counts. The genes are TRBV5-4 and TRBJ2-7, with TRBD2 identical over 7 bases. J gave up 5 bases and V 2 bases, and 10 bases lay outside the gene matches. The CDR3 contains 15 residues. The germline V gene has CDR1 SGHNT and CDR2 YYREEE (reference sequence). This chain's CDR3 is CASSLGGSLLDEQYF. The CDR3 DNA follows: TGTGCCAGCAGCTTAGGCGGGAGTCTGCTCGACGAGCAGTACTTC.